One sample yielded the 21 T cell receptor beta chains listed below, sequenced in a study of cytotoxic CD8 clonotypes in ibrutinib-treated CLL. Libraries were prepared by immunoSEQ multiplex PCR; TCRdb keeps only in-frame clonotypes and omits some of them. Among roughly 150,000 clones, more than 65% were seen once, and the ten largest hold about 2.1%. Sequences were derived from PBMCs, sampled after 12 months of ibrutinib treatment. The receptors shown here come from a human donor with chronic lymphocytic leukemia.

The chain combines TRBV6-5 with TRBJ2-7; 11 nucleotides line up with TRBD1. The CDR3 has 16 residues. V lost 4 bases to trimming and J lost 2 bases; unmatched junction nucleotides: 7. In germline, CDR1 is MNHEY, CDR2 SVGAGI. The CDR3 DNA reads as TGTGCCAGCAGTTCCCCTCGGACAGGGGGCACCTACGAGCAGTACTTC. Amino acid sequence: CASSSPRTGGTYEQYF.

The rearrangement links TRBV7-3 to TRBJ1-2; TRBD1 aligns across 7 bases. V trimming: 4 bases; J trimming: 2 bases; junction bases outside the gene matches: 4. The CDR3 covers 14 residues. Germline V lookup: CDR1 SGHTA, CDR2 FQGTGA. CDR3 bases: TGTGCCAGCAGCTCCCGGGACAGAAACTATGGCTACACCTTC. Translating it yields CASSSRDRNYGYTF.

The V gene is TRBV2, the J gene TRBJ1-1; TRBD1 matches 9 bases. Per germline, CDR1 SNHLY and CDR2 FYNNEI. V lost 5 bases, J lost 6 bases, and 4 bases stayed unmatched. The CDR3 has 13 residues. The CDR3: CASSRDREAEAFF. The CDR3 DNA sequence: TGTGCCAGCAGTAGGGACAGGGAGGCTGAAGCTTTCTTT. The variable domain in full, completed from reference TRBV2 and TRBJ1-1, reads EPEVTQTPSHQVTQMGQEVILRCVPISNHLYFYWYRQILGQKVEFLVSFYNNEISEKSEIFDDQFSVERPDGSNFTLKIRSTKLEDSAMYFCASSRDREAEAFFGQGTRLTVV.

The genes are TRBV28 and TRBJ2-7, with D perhaps assigned TRBD1 or TRBD2 (6 bases each). CDR3 length equals 17 residues. From germline, CDR1 is MDHEN and CDR2 SYDVKM. Trimming shortened V by 6 bases and J by 1 base, and 22 bases separated the two germline ends. The CDR3, as DNA: TGTGCCAGCAGAGGGGGGAAGCTCGGACAGAAATCCTACGAGCAGTACTTC. Translation: CASRGGKLGQKSYEQYF.

This chain joins TRBV7-8 and TRBJ2-7; D may be TRBD1 (6 bases). There are 14 residues in the CDR3. Trimming removed 5 bases from V and 4 bases from J, with 15 bases in between. Per the germline V gene, CDR1 is SGHVS and CDR2 is FQNEAQ. DNA for the CDR3: TGTGCCAGCAGCCTGGCGGCGACAGGATACGAGCAGTACTTC. It specifies CASSLAATGYEQYF.

The chain recombines TRBV19 with TRBJ1-1; D is undetermined. Trimming took 4 bases from V and 11 from J, leaving 26 bases between them. This CDR3 has 16 amino acids. Germline values: CDR1 LNHDA, CDR2 SQIVND (reference sequence). The CDR3: CASSNGDWSNKKAAFF. In nucleotides, the CDR3 is TGTGCCAGTAGTAATGGTGACTGGAGCAACAAAAAGGCTGCTTTCTTT.

This clone has just a few counts. The chain links TRBV9 to TRBJ1-1; TRBD1 might be the D (5 bases). V shed 4 bases and J shed 3 bases, with 10 bases lying between them. This CDR3 contains 13 residues. Germline V gene sequence: CDR1 SGDLS, CDR2 YYNGEE. CDR3 protein: CASSLGLDTEAFF. The CDR3 DNA is TGTGCCAGCAGCTTGGGACTGGACACTGAAGCTTTCTTT.

V and J are TRBV7-2 and TRBJ2-3; no definite D call. Germline V lookup: CDR1 SGHTA, CDR2 FQGNSA. The CDR3 has 15 residues. Trimming cost V 1 base and J 2 bases, with 10 bases left between them. CDR3 nucleotides: TGTGCCAGCAGCTTAGATCGGCAGTACACAGATACGCAGTATTTT. Its translation is CASSLDRQYTDTQYF.

The chain recombines TRBV29-1 with TRBJ2-7, with 9 bases identical to TRBD1. This CDR3 spans 13 amino acids. The V segment lost 5 bases and the J segment 5 bases; nucleotides outside the gene matches: 7. Looked up from germline, CDR1 is SQVTM and CDR2 is ANQGSEA. The CDR3 protein is CSVTTGGGDEQYF. In DNA form, the CDR3 reads TGCAGCGTTACGACAGGGGGTGGTGACGAGCAGTACTTC.

The chain joins TRBV7-3 to TRBJ2-1; the match to TRBD2 covers 8 bases. V trimming: 2 bases; J trimming: 4 bases; junction bases outside the gene matches: 4. The CDR3 has 15 amino acids. Germline V gene sequence: CDR1 SGHTA, CDR2 FQGTGA. The CDR3 here is CASSLGAGEYNEQFF. The CDR3 DNA reads as TGTGCCAGCAGCTTAGGAGCGGGAGAATACAATGAGCAGTTCTTC.

The V gene is TRBV5-1, the J gene TRBJ2-3, with D possibly being TRBD2 (6 bases). Per the germline V gene, CDR1 is SGHRS and CDR2 is YFSETQ. V gave up 1 base and J gave up 1 base, with 10 bases separating them. The CDR3 has 15 residues. The CDR3 nucleotides read TGCGCCAGCAGCTTGTGGGGGGACGGCACAGATACGCAGTATTTT. Translated: CASSLWGDGTDTQYF.

The chain has TRBV9 and TRBJ2-7; D is unclear. In germline, CDR1 is SGDLS, CDR2 YYNGEE. The CDR3 consists of 15 residues. Trimming took 4 bases from V and 4 from J, leaving 18 bases between them. For the CDR3, the DNA is TGTGCCAGCAGCCCCCCCGGTGTGCGGCCATACGAGCAGTACTTC. It is translated as CASSPPGVRPYEQYF.

This chain links TRBV29-1 with TRBJ2-5, with D uncertain. The CDR3 contains 13 residues. V was pared by 5 bases and J by 0 bases, with 10 bases between. The germline CDR1 and CDR2 sequences are SQVTM and ANQGSEA. The DNA of the CDR3 is TGCAGCGTTTCCGACTGGGACCAAGAGACCCAGTACTTC. Protein: CSVSDWDQETQYF.

This chain uses TRBV7-3 with TRBJ2-1, with 15 bases matching TRBD2. Trimming cost V 4 bases and J 4 bases; bases outside gene matches: 5. Germline V gives CDR1 SGHTA, CDR2 FQGTGA. The CDR3 has 17 amino acids. The CDR3 DNA sequence: TGTGCCAGCAGCTCCCTAGGACTAGCGGGAGGGTACAATGAGCAGTTCTTC. It codes for CASSSLGLAGGYNEQFF.

The chain combines TRBV28 with TRBJ1-6; D remains unclear. Trimming removed 6 bases from V and 7 bases from J, with 10 bases in between. The CDR3 has 13 amino acids. Germline V gene lookup returns CDR1 MDHEN and CDR2 SYDVKM. CDR3 region: CASRLRENSPLHF. Written as DNA, the CDR3 is TGTGCCAGCAGACTAAGAGAAAATTCACCCCTCCACTTT.

V is TRBV2 and J is TRBJ2-7; D uncertain. The V end lost 7 bases, the J end lost 6 bases, and 16 bases lay between the germline ends. Germline-derived CDR1 and CDR2 are SNHLY and FYNNEI. The CDR3 spans 13 residues. Here the CDR3 DNA reads TGTGCCAGCAAAAAGACCGAGTCTGGCGAGCAGTACTTC. This encodes CASKKTESGEQYF.

This chain uses TRBV19 with TRBJ1-5, with 11 bases lining up with TRBD1. The CDR3 length is 16 residues. Germline V gene sequence: CDR1 LNHDA, CDR2 SQIVND (reference sequence). Germline trimming cut 10 bases from V and 5 bases from J; bases unmatched to any gene: 13. The CDR3 spells CANPTPGQGAYQPQHF. The CDR3 coding sequence is TGTGCCAATCCTACCCCCGGACAGGGGGCGTATCAGCCCCAGCATTTT.

This sequence joins TRBV5-6 and TRBJ2-1; D perhaps matches TRBD2 (5 bases). The CDR3 contains 11 residues. Trimming left V 4 bases short and J 7 bases short, with 6 bases between. Germline CDR1 is SGHDT and CDR2 is YYEEEE. As DNA, the CDR3 is TGTGCCAGCAGCAGGACTAATGAGCAGTTCTTC. Encoded protein: CASSRTNEQFF. The complete variable domain, with remaining parts taken from reference TRBV5-6 and TRBJ2-1, reads DAGVTQSPTHLIKTRGQQVTLRCSPKSGHDTVSWYQQALGQGPQFIFQYYEEEERQRGNFPDRFSGHQFPNYSSELNVNALLLGDSALYLCASSRTNEQFFGPGTRLTVL.

This sequence joins TRBV9 and TRBJ1-2; 10 nucleotides match TRBD1. The germline CDR1 and CDR2 sequences are SGDLS and YYNGEE. Trimming cost V 1 base and J 6 bases; bases outside gene matches: 6. The CDR3 has 15 amino acids. The CDR3 DNA reads as TGTGCCAGCAGCGTATTGGGACAGGGGCAGCATGGCTACACCTTC. Encoded protein: CASSVLGQGQHGYTF.

In this sample, this clone turned up a few times. The V call is TRBV30, the J call TRBJ2-3; the D gene is possibly TRBD1 (5 bases). Trimming took 0 bases from V and 2 from J, leaving 15 bases between them. Germline CDR1 reads GTSNPN; CDR2 reads SVGIG (reference sequence). CDR3 length: 16 residues. DNA of the CDR3: TGTGCCTGGAGTGTGGGGCAGGCTACGATCACAGATACGCAGTATTTT. Translating gives CAWSVGQATITDTQYF.

This chain connects TRBV5-1 to TRBJ1-6; D is uncertain. Germline values: CDR1 SGHRS, CDR2 YFSETQ. Trimming removed 4 bases from V and 5 bases from J, with 13 bases in between. The CDR3 extends over 15 amino acids. In DNA form, the CDR3 reads TGCGCCAGCAGCAGGGAGTTGGATAATAATTCACCCCTCCACTTT. Translation: CASSRELDNNSPLHF. Full variable domain (outside the CDR3, taken from reference TRBV5-1 and TRBJ1-6): KAGVTQTPRYLIKTRGQQVTLSCSPISGHRSVSWYQQTPGQGLQFLFEYFSETQRNKGNFPGRFSGRQFSNSRSEMNVSTLELGDSALYLCASSRELDNNSPLHFGNGTRLTVT.